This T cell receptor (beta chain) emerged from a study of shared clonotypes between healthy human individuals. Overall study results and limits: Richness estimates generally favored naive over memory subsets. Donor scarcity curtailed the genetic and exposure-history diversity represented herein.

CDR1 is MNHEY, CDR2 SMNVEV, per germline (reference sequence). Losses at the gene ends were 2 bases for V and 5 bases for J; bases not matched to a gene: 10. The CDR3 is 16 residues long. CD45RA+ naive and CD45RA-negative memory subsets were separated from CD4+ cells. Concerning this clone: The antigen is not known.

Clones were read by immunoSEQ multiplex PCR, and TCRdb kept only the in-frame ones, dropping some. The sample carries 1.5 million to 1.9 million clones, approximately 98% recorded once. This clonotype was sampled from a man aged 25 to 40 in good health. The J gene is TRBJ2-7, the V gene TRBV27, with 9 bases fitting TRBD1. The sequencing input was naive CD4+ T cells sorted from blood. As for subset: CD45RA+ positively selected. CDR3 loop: CASSLLPGQGVHEQYF. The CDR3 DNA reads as TGTGCCAGCAGTTTACTCCCGGGACAGGGTGTCCACGAGCAGTACTTC.